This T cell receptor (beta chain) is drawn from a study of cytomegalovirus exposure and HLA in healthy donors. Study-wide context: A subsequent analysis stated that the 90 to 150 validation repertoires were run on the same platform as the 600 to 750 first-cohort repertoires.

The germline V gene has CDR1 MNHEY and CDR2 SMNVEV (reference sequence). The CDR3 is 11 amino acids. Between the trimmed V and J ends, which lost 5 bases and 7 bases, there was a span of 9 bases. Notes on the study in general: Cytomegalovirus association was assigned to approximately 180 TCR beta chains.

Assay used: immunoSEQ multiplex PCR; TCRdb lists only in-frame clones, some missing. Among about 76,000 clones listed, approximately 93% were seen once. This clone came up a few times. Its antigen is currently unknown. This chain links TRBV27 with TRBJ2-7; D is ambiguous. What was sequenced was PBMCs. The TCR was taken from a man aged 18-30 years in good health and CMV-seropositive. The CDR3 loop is CASSPGGEQYF. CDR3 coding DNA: TGTGCCAGCAGTCCAGGTGGGGAGCAGTACTTC.